Listed here is a single T cell receptor (beta chain). The sample is drawn from a study of T cell changes during pregnancy in multiple sclerosis. TCRdb's table, derived via immunoSEQ multiplex PCR, lists solely in-frame clones and lacks some. The table shows about 77,000 clones, with roughly 90% occurring only once. V was clipped by 0 bases and J by 2 bases, with 21 bases between them. The CDR3 spans 18 residues. Germline V CDR1 and CDR2: SGHKS, YYEKEE (reference sequence). The V gene is TRBV5-5, the J gene TRBJ2-7; TRBD2 might be the D (7 bases). The receptor comes from a female donor with multiple sclerosis, enrolled in a pregnancy study. This specimen consisted of peripheral blood, obtained before pregnancy. As DNA, the CDR3 is TGTGCCAGCAGCTTGGCCCCCGTGGGGGGGGCACGTACCTACGAGCAGTACTTC. Translating it yields CASSLAPVGGARTYEQYF.